These 3 T cell receptor beta chains share one sample of origin, sequenced in a study of cytomegalovirus exposure and HLA in healthy donors. The repertoire was sequenced with immunoSEQ multiplex PCR; TCRdb's copy has only in-frame clones and lacks some. The sample shows tens of thousands of clones, approximately 84% of them seen only once. The material sequenced was PBMCs. The receptors stem from a woman under 30 in good health and CMV-seropositive.

V usage is TRBV6-4 and J usage is TRBJ2-1; TRBD2 aligns across 7 bases. This CDR3 is built from 15 residues. The junction had 3 bases not matched to a gene; V was cut back by 1 base and J by 3 bases. Germline CDR1 reads MRHNA; CDR2 reads SNTAGT. The CDR3 loop is CASSDLGGVYNEQFF. CDR3 coding DNA: TGTGCCAGCAGTGACTTGGGGGGGGTCTACAATGAGCAGTTCTTC.

J is TRBJ1-2 and V is TRBV19, with D tentatively TRBD1 (6 bases). The CDR3 loop spans 12 amino acids. V lost 11 bases to trimming and J lost 3 bases, with 13 bases between them. Germline CDR1 and CDR2: LNHDA and SQIVND (reference sequence). The DNA for the CDR3 is TGTGCCGCAGCGACAGGTTACTATGGCTACACCTTC. It encodes CAAATGYYGYTF.

CDR3 nucleotide sequence: TGTGCCTGGAGTAAACTATCAGGGGATACGCAGTATTTT. As protein: CAWSKLSGDTQYF. V and J are TRBV30 and TRBJ2-3; possible D gene TRBD1, 5 bases. The CDR3 spans 13 residues. The germline V gene has CDR1 GTSNPN and CDR2 SVGIG (reference sequence). Deletions cut 2 bases from V and 6 bases from J, with 12 bases between.